This T cell receptor beta chain comes out of a study of blood T cell repertoires in COVID-19. Turning to the study itself: Italy, Spain and the United States were the sources of the convalescent and acute COVID-19 samples. From T cells, B-cell-depleted T cells, or PBMCs came the material, which was cDNA or gDNA.

The germline CDR1 and CDR2 sequences are WSHSY and SAAADI. The CDR3 has 13 amino acids. Trimming took off 4 bases at V and 0 bases at J, with 6 bases between the two ends. Original methodology: Estimation of nucleated cell counts relied on the amplification of reference gene primers. Assay: immunoSEQ multiplex PCR; the TCRdb copy retains only in-frame clones and omits some. V, J and clone size reflect that table, while D and trimming were determined from the DNA. The repertoire includes 370,000 or so clones, more than 65% of them detected once, and 0.85% to 1.2% sits in the top ten. The chain recombines TRBV10-2 with TRBJ1-2; no reliable D call. The clonotype comes from a human donor with acute or convalescent COVID-19. The donor label of this sample is uncertain. The sequenced sample was peripheral blood. CDR3 sequence reads: CASSAAANYGYTF. Here the CDR3 DNA reads TGCGCCAGCAGTGCTGCAGCTAACTATGGCTACACCTTC.